This is a list of T cell receptor beta chains from one sample in a study of T cell changes during pregnancy in multiple sclerosis. Data came from immunoSEQ multiplex PCR; TCRdb stores just in-frame clones and leaves some out. The sample comprises some 100,000 clones, about 94% of which are singletons, and approximately 0.97% rests with the top ten. This specimen consisted of peripheral blood, obtained before pregnancy. These receptors all stem from a female donor with multiple sclerosis, enrolled in a pregnancy study. CDR3s include the opening cysteine and the closing phenylalanine or tryptophan. A D gene is named only where the DNA matches it firmly. Clone size is given for some rows only: seen once, a few or many times, or a class if the clone is expanded.

v_call	d_call	clone_size	j_call	cdr3_aa	cdr3_nt
TRBV7-2	.	.	TRBJ1-4	CASSMPARTTNEKLFF	TGTGCCAGCAGCATGCCGGCGAGGACAACTAATGAAAAACTGTTTTTT
TRBV2	.	.	TRBJ2-5	CASRRDSQETQYF	TGTGCCAGCAGGCGGGACTCCCAAGAGACCCAGTACTTC
TRBV19	.	.	TRBJ2-7	CASKQGASEGAYEQYF	TGTGCCAGTAAACAGGGCGCTAGCGAGGGGGCATACGAGCAGTACTTC
TRBV7-8	.	.	TRBJ1-3	CASSLSRNTIYF	TGTGCCAGCAGCTTAAGCCGAAACACCATATATTTT
TRBV6-1	.	.	TRBJ2-7	CASSDPPPPGAYEQYF	TGTGCCAGCAGTGACCCGCCCCCGCCGGGGGCCTACGAGCAGTACTTC
TRBV7-9	.	.	TRBJ2-5	CASSLARGQTQYF	TGTGCCAGCAGCTTAGCGCGGGGCCAGACCCAGTACTTC
TRBV28	.	once	TRBJ1-2	CASSLGTSNGYTF	TGTGCCAGCAGTTTGGGAACTAGTAATGGCTACACCTTC
TRBV27	TRBD2	.	TRBJ2-7	CASRVGLAGAYEQYF	TGTGCCAGCCGCGTTGGACTAGCGGGAGCCTACGAGCAGTACTTC
TRBV2	TRBD1	.	TRBJ2-7	CASSERQGAYEQYF	TGTGCCAGCAGTGAACGACAGGGGGCCTACGAGCAGTACTTC
TRBV19	.	.	TRBJ2-7	CASTPSPGSSYEQYF	TGTGCCAGTACCCCTAGCCCGGGCTCCTCCTACGAGCAGTACTTC
TRBV7-2	TRBD2	.	TRBJ2-3	CASSPSGSGDPQYF	TGTGCCAGCAGCCCTAGCGGGAGCGGGGATCCGCAGTATTTT
TRBV6-1	TRBD1	.	TRBJ2-1	CASSEEGTGGFDEQFF	TGTGCCAGCAGTGAAGAAGGGACAGGGGGCTTTGATGAGCAGTTCTTC
TRBV11-3	.	.	TRBJ2-1	CASSSRGGLDEQFF	TGTGCCAGCAGTTCAAGGGGGGGCCTGGATGAGCAGTTCTTC
TRBV4-1	.	.	TRBJ2-7	CASSQTVSYEQYF	TGCGCCAGCAGCCAAACGGTATCCTACGAGCAGTACTTC
TRBV30	TRBD2	.	TRBJ2-4	CAWKPRSSGRDLAKNIQYF	TGTGCCTGGAAACCCCGAAGCAGCGGGAGGGATCTAGCCAAAAACATTCAGTACTTC
TRBV7-2	.	.	TRBJ1-2	CASSPDRTYGYTF	TGTGCCAGCAGCCCCGACAGGACGTATGGCTACACCTTC
TRBV7-2	.	.	TRBJ2-7	CASSLQFSDEQYF	TGTGCCAGCAGCTTACAATTTTCGGACGAGCAGTACTTC
TRBV9	TRBD2	.	TRBJ2-2	CASSVGLAGNTGELFF	TGTGCCAGCAGCGTAGGACTAGCGGGTAACACCGGGGAGCTGTTTTTT
TRBV2	.	.	TRBJ1-5	CASSAGVLGTQPQHF	TGTGCCAGCAGTGCGGGGGTTCTGGGCACTCAGCCCCAGCATTTT
TRBV7-9	TRBD1	.	TRBJ1-2	CASSLAGGQGTYGYTF	TGTGCCAGCAGCTTAGCGGGTGGACAGGGGACCTATGGCTACACCTTC
TRBV19	.	.	TRBJ1-2	CASITAGAYGYTF	TGTGCCAGTATTACCGCGGGCGCCTATGGCTACACCTTC
TRBV6-5	TRBD2	once	TRBJ2-7	CASRVFSGGTYEQYF	TGTGCCAGCAGAGTTTTTAGCGGGGGTACTTACGAGCAGTACTTC
TRBV27	TRBD1	.	TRBJ1-2	CASPSGTAPNYGYTF	TGTGCCAGCCCGTCCGGGACAGCCCCTAACTATGGCTACACCTTC
TRBV4-2	.	.	TRBJ2-7	CASSQDTSGISEQYF	TGTGCCAGCAGCCAAGACACTAGTGGGATCTCCGAGCAGTACTTC
TRBV2	.	.	TRBJ2-2	CASSDSGLSASNTGELFF	TGTGCCAGCAGTGATTCCGGGTTGTCGGCCTCGAACACCGGGGAGCTGTTTTTT
TRBV7-8	.	.	TRBJ2-5	CASSLGRGPAETQYF	TGTGCCAGCAGTCTTGGTCGCGGGCCCGCGGAGACCCAGTACTTC
TRBV7-2	TRBD2	.	TRBJ2-2	CASSPGTSLAGELFF	TGTGCCAGCAGCCCCGGGACTAGTTTGGCCGGGGAGCTGTTTTTT
TRBV5-8	TRBD1	.	TRBJ1-5	CASSFAGTGASNQPQHF	TGTGCCAGCAGTTTTGCCGGGACAGGGGCGAGCAATCAGCCCCAGCATTTT
TRBV10-3	TRBD2	.	TRBJ2-3	CAISGGVGVAGVEADTQYF	TGTGCCATCAGCGGGGGCGTGGGGGTAGCGGGAGTCGAGGCAGATACGCAGTATTTT
TRBV9	TRBD2	few	TRBJ2-2	CASRPTSGRTSGELFF	TGTGCCAGCAGACCTACTAGCGGGAGAACGAGCGGGGAGCTGTTTTTT
TRBV6-1	TRBD2	.	TRBJ2-1	CASSERSSGTINEQFF	TGTGCCAGCAGTGAACGATCCAGCGGGACGATCAATGAGCAGTTCTTC
TRBV6-5	.	.	TRBJ2-3	CASCRGTDTQYF	TGTGCCAGCTGCCGGGGCACAGATACGCAGTATTTT
TRBV10-2	.	once	TRBJ2-7	CASSDFIDEQYF	TGCGCCAGCAGTGACTTTATCGACGAGCAGTACTTC
TRBV5-4	TRBD1	once	TRBJ1-5	CASSFNRGRNGEPQHF	TGTGCCAGCAGCTTTAACAGGGGGCGCAACGGAGAGCCCCAGCATTTT
TRBV11-3	.	.	TRBJ2-7	CASSLQGSLHEQYF	TGTGCCAGCAGCCTGCAGGGGTCTCTCCACGAGCAGTACTTC
TRBV28	.	few	TRBJ1-5	CASSSRGISNQPQHF	TGTGCCAGCAGTTCCAGGGGAATCAGCAATCAGCCCCAGCATTTT
TRBV6-5	.	.	TRBJ1-1	CASSYWAGDTEAFF	TGTGCCAGCAGTTACTGGGCGGGCGACACTGAAGCTTTCTTT
TRBV7-6	.	.	TRBJ2-3	CASSLKEDTQYF	TGTGCCAGCAGCTTAAAGGAGGATACGCAGTATTTT
TRBV4-3	.	.	TRBJ1-1	CASSHGTGTEAFF	TGCGCCAGCAGCCATGGCACAGGCACTGAAGCTTTCTTT
TRBV4-2	TRBD2	.	TRBJ2-3	CASSRTKSGRAIFTDTQYF	TGTGCCAGCAGCCGGACAAAAAGCGGGAGGGCCATTTTTACAGATACGCAGTATTTT
TRBV5-5	.	.	TRBJ2-5	CASSRISREETQYF	TGTGCCAGCAGCAGGATTTCCCGGGAAGAGACCCAGTACTTC
TRBV6-5	.	.	TRBJ2-5	CASSYRTGDPQYF	TGTGCCAGCAGTTACAGGACTGGAGATCCCCAGTACTTC
TRBV27	.	.	TRBJ1-1	CASSTGLNTEAFF	TGTGCCAGCAGTACAGGGTTGAACACTGAAGCTTTCTTT
TRBV12-5	TRBD1	.	TRBJ2-7	CASGLVLGQGPHEQYF	TGTGCTAGTGGTTTGGTACTTGGACAGGGACCCCACGAGCAGTACTTC
TRBV4-1	.	.	TRBJ2-1	CASSQVSQRTTYNEQFF	TGCGCCAGCAGCCAAGTTTCCCAGCGGACGACCTACAATGAGCAGTTCTTC
TRBV5-1	.	.	TRBJ1-4	CASSRAGGLGEKLFF	TGCGCCAGCAGCCGGGCCGGGGGGCTCGGGGAAAAACTGTTTTTT
TRBV30	TRBD1	.	TRBJ1-1	CAWSPGGTEAFF	TGTGCCTGGAGTCCAGGGGGGACTGAAGCTTTCTTT
TRBV10-1	TRBD1	.	TRBJ2-7	CASSEGGRGWDEQYF	TGCGCCAGCAGTGAGGGCGGCAGGGGGTGGGACGAGCAGTACTTC
TRBV27	TRBD1	.	TRBJ1-5	CASSLGQALNQPQHF	TGTGCCAGCAGTTTGGGACAGGCTTTAAATCAGCCCCAGCATTTT
TRBV7-8	TRBD2	.	TRBJ2-1	CASRRLAYNEQFF	TGTGCCAGCAGACGACTAGCATACAATGAGCAGTTCTTC
TRBV11-2	.	.	TRBJ2-7	CASSLGGEDSEQYF	TGTGCCAGCAGCTTAGGGGGCGAGGACAGCGAGCAGTACTTC
TRBV10-2	.	.	TRBJ2-3	CASSADGIGTQYF	TGCGCCAGCAGTGCAGACGGGATAGGCACGCAGTATTTT
TRBV11-2	.	.	TRBJ2-7	CASSLAVGDYEQYF	TGTGCCAGCAGCTTAGCGGTAGGAGACTACGAGCAGTACTTC